This paragraph covers one TCR beta chain sequence. As yet, its antigen is unknown. The CDR3 has 16 amino acids. Germline V CDR1 and CDR2: SGHDT, YYEEEE. V dropped 7 bases and J dropped 3 bases, with 23 bases sitting between them. The data stem from a study of cytomegalovirus exposure and HLA in healthy donors. Study summary: Later analysis reported that the 120 validation repertoires shared the platform of the approximately 620 first-cohort repertoires.

Study findings and constraints: According to the study, roughly 180 TCR beta chains were cytomegalovirus-associated.

Assay: immunoSEQ multiplex PCR; the TCRdb copy retains only in-frame clones and omits some. Of about 49,000 clones in the sample, 94% are singletons; the top ten hold roughly 7.1%. The V gene is TRBV5-6, the J gene TRBJ2-7; tentative D call: TRBD1 (10 bases). Sequencing was performed on PBMCs. This receptor was taken from a woman between 18 and 29 years old in good health and CMV-seropositive. The CDR3 sequence: CASRSAGGTGVYEQYF. The CDR3 bases are TGTGCCAGCCGGTCTGCGGGGGGGACAGGGGTCTACGAGCAGTACTTC.